Listed below are T cell receptor beta chains from one sample, sequenced in a study of blood T cells in healthy people across ages. In TCRdb, the 5' RACE reads were re-called with MiXCR into one record per CDR3 protein. The sample records around 1.5 million distinct CDR3 sequences, 42% being singletons. Sample: blood. These receptors were taken from a woman aged 18-35 years in good health. Each CDR3 is given without its conserved first and last residue.

V gene: TRBV5-1
CDR3 protein: ASSLFGESSYNEQF

V gene: TRBV4-2
CDR3 protein: ASSQDRRETQY

V gene: TRBV6-1
CDR3 protein: ASSDRTTRDEQF

V gene: TRBV7-3
CDR3 protein: ASSFGTGDGSGNTIY

V gene: TRBV20-1
CDR3 protein: SALHSGKSDEQF

V gene: TRBV5-1
CDR3 protein: ASSLLGQGIQETQY

V gene: TRBV6-5
CDR3 protein: ASSSVRTGVPNEQF

V gene: TRBV6-6
CDR3 protein: ASSSGADTQTDTQY

V gene: TRBV7-2
CDR3 protein: ASSLGTHGDYGYT

V gene: TRBV12-3/TRBV12-4
CDR3 protein: ASSFGVAEKLF

V gene: TRBV6-5
CDR3 protein: ASSDSGYDEQY

V gene: TRBV12-3/TRBV12-4
CDR3 protein: ASSLGLAGGYNEQY

V gene: TRBV12-3/TRBV12-4
CDR3 protein: ASSHYRDPNEQF

V gene: TRBV6-5
CDR3 protein: ASSSSPPPYQETQY

V gene: TRBV9
CDR3 protein: ASSVSSSPTEQF

V gene: TRBV20-1
CDR3 protein: SARDAGTGGNSPLH

V gene: TRBV12-3/TRBV12-4
CDR3 protein: ASSNPSRNQPQH

V gene: TRBV7-9
CDR3 protein: ASSLDLLDNQPQH

V gene: TRBV5-1
CDR3 protein: ASSLAHEQF

V gene: TRBV3-1
CDR3 protein: ASSQDLGLDSYNEQY

V gene: TRBV20-1
CDR3 protein: SARGGRGGEDGYT

V gene: TRBV20-1
CDR3 protein: SASDRRTETQY

V gene: TRBV7-3
CDR3 protein: ASSLTKGAGEAF

V gene: TRBV21-1
CDR3 protein: ASRTPGNYNEKLF

V gene: TRBV6-2/TRBV6-3
CDR3 protein: ASSTNRGVNEQF

V gene: TRBV27
CDR3 protein: ASSVRTASEAF

V gene: TRBV12-5
CDR3 protein: ASGLVLGALNTYYGYT

V gene: TRBV6-2/TRBV6-3
CDR3 protein: ASSETGVNTEAF

V gene: TRBV7-6
CDR3 protein: ASSLLRRIRTDTQY

V gene: TRBV5-1
CDR3 protein: ASSWTGTSGYNEQF

V gene: TRBV7-9
CDR3 protein: ASSLRSSTPYNEQF

V gene: TRBV7-2
CDR3 protein: ASSRAQGTGNYGYT

V gene: TRBV6-5
CDR3 protein: ASSYTEGVAPDYGYT

V gene: TRBV14
CDR3 protein: ASSQPTSPGGYT

V gene: TRBV20-1
CDR3 protein: SATGLAGGVYNEQF

V gene: TRBV7-9
CDR3 protein: ASSSGREAF

V gene: TRBV6-5
CDR3 protein: ASGDTPKNYEQY

V gene: TRBV10-3
CDR3 protein: AISEGQGGYEQY

V gene: TRBV6-2/TRBV6-3
CDR3 protein: ASSYRRDQPQH

V gene: TRBV2
CDR3 protein: ASNGQAQAGQPQH

V gene: TRBV20-1
CDR3 protein: SAKRGEGDTQY